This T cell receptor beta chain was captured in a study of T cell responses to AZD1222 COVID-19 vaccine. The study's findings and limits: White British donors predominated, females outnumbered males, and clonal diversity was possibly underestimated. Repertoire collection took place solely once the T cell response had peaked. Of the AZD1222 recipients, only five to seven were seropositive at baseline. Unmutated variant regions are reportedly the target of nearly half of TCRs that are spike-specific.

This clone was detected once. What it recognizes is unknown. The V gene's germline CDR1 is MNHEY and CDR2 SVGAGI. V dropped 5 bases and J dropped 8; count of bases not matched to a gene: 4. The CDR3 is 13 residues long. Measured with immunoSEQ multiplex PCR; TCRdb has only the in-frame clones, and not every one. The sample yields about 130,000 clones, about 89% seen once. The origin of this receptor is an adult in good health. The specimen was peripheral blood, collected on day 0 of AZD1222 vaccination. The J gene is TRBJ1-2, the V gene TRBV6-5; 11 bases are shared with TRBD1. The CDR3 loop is CASSPGQGAGYTF. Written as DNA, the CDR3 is TGTGCCAGCAGTCCCGGACAGGGGGCCGGCTACACCTTC.